This T cell receptor (beta chain) is drawn from a study of neurological immune-mediated disorders. Study results and limitations: In HTLV-1-associated myelopathy, TCR clonal expansion was greatest, whereas multiple sclerosis had the least, falling below healthy controls. Expanded clones shared no CDR3 amino acid sequences across subjects, suggesting private repertoires in all groups.

Time point specified: longitudinal time-point 3. From germline, CDR1 is SGHAT and CDR2 FQNNGV. The CDR3 length is 15 residues. V lost 6 bases to trimming and J lost 5 bases, with 19 bases between them. 5'RACE generated cDNA with 10-nucleotide random UMIs. Via MiXCR, TCRdb re-called the 5' RACE reads, giving one row per CDR3 protein. The repertoire holds more than 95,000 distinct CDR3 sequences, 10% to 14% seen once, with about 3.1% in the top ten. At least ten counts were recorded for this clonotype. The target antigen is unknown. The TCR originated in a female donor with HTLV-1-associated myelopathy (HAM/TSP). The specimen sequenced was PBMCs. The chain carries TRBV11-2 and TRBJ2-5; a weak D match, TRBD2 (6 bases). The CDR3 nucleotides are TGTGCCAGCAGTCCCCGTCGAGCGGGTGAGGAGACCCAGTACTTC. Protein product: CASSPRRAGEETQYF.